A single TCR beta chain is shown here with its context. Its antigen is undetermined. The data were taken from a study of cytotoxic CD8 clonotypes in ibrutinib-treated CLL. Sequencing used immunoSEQ multiplex PCR; TCRdb keeps in-frame clones, though not all of them. The table records about 160,000 clones, roughly 80% of them present only once. Whole-study results and caveats: Shared public clonotypes were rare, and on treatment they either got smaller or stayed the same.

Sequenced material: PBMCs, taken after 12 months of ibrutinib treatment. This receptor was taken from a human donor with chronic lymphocytic leukemia.

The CDR3 loop reads CASSARGEEFYNEQFF. The CDR3 DNA reads TGTGCCAGCAGCGCGCGGGGGGAAGAATTCTACAATGAGCAGTTCTTC. The chain couples TRBV5-8 to TRBJ2-1; 8 bases are shared with TRBD2. CDR3 length: 16 residues. The V gene's germline CDR1 is SGHTS and CDR2 YDEGEE. V lost 4 bases to trimming and J lost 3 bases; unmatched junction nucleotides: 9.